The clone carrying this T cell receptor beta chain was picked up one time. The data were obtained in a study of brain metastases from non-small cell lung cancer. Profiling relied on immunoSEQ multiplex PCR, and the TCRdb table lists in-frame clones only, not all of them. The table lists 3,000 to 3,500 clones, roughly 96% of them singletons. Germline V lookup: CDR1 LNHNV, CDR2 YYDKDF (reference sequence). V dropped 3 bases and J dropped 5; count of bases not matched to a gene: 9. The CDR3 runs 15 residues. Specimen: tumor-adjacent normal tissue. The sequence was collected from a donor aged 40 or over with non-small cell lung cancer. The gene calls are TRBV15 and TRBJ2-5; 7 positions agree with TRBD1. CDR3: CATSSDQGGGETQYF. CDR3 in DNA: TGTGCCACCAGCAGCGACCAAGGGGGCGGGGAGACCCAGTACTTC.